This passage covers 32 T cell receptor beta chains from one sample sequenced in a study of blood T cell repertoires in COVID-19. Using immunoSEQ multiplex PCR, the repertoire was profiled, and TCRdb retains in-frame clones only, with some absent. The repertoire holds approximately 240,000 clones, about 85% seen once, with 2.9% in the top ten. The sequencing sample was made of peripheral blood. These receptors were collected from a man between 50 and 59 years old who had recovered from COVID-19.

The rearrangement joins TRBV5-1 to TRBJ2-1, with 11 bases identical to TRBD1. The CDR3 runs to 15 residues. The junction had 8 bases not matched to a gene; V was cut back by 4 bases and J by 8 bases. Germline loops: CDR1 SGHRS, CDR2 YFSETQ. The CDR3 DNA reads TGCGCCAGCAGCCCCACGGACAGGGGGCTCTATGAGCAGTTCTTC. Its translation: CASSPTDRGLYEQFF.

The rearrangement uses TRBV5-6 and TRBJ2-5, with no clear D. This CDR3 spans 13 amino acids. The germline gives CDR1 SGHDT, CDR2 YYEEEE. Trimming cost V 0 bases and J 2 bases, with 5 bases left between them. The CDR3 DNA sequence: TGTGCCAGCAGCTTGGAACTGCAAGAGACCCAGTACTTC. Translated: CASSLELQETQYF.

This chain links TRBV24-1 with TRBJ1-2; 7 bases align to TRBD1. This CDR3 has 12 amino acids. Germline-derived CDR1 and CDR2 are KGHDR and SFDVKD. The V and J ends lost 5 bases and 6 bases, in that order; junction bases with no gene match: 2. CDR3 sequence reads: CATSGDRDGYTF. In DNA form, the CDR3 reads TGTGCCACCAGTGGGGACAGAGATGGCTACACCTTC.

The rearrangement uses TRBV27 and TRBJ2-7; possibly TRBD1 for D (6 bases). Trimming took 6 bases from V and 6 from J, leaving 18 bases between them. Germline-derived CDR1 and CDR2 are MNHEY and SMNVEV (reference sequence). This CDR3 comprises 14 residues. CDR3 bases: TGTGCCAGCAGGGTACAGGGTACCGTCCGCGAGCAGTACTTC. Its protein product is CASRVQGTVREQYF.

Only a few counts were recorded for this clone. The chain combines TRBV18 with TRBJ2-6; 14 bases are shared with TRBD2. V gave up 3 bases and J gave up 2 bases; unmatched junction bases: 9. The germline V gene has CDR1 KGHSH and CDR2 LQKENI. CDR3 size: 20 residues. The CDR3 loop is CASSPLGTSGRSAGANVLTF. The CDR3 region has the DNA TGTGCCAGCTCACCGCTAGGGACTAGCGGGAGATCAGCTGGGGCCAACGTCCTGACTTTC.

The gene calls are TRBV28 and TRBJ2-1; perhaps TRBD1 as D (5 bases). The germline CDR1 and CDR2 sequences are MDHEN and SYDVKM. This CDR3 has 15 amino acids. Trimming removed 3 bases at V and 5 bases at J, with 14 bases between. The CDR3 nucleotides are TGTGCCAGCAGTTTCAGGGTCCCTCCCGACAATGAGCAGTTCTTC. Protein: CASSFRVPPDNEQFF.

The genes are TRBV30 and TRBJ2-1, with TRBD2 matching over 10 bases. The germline gives CDR1 GTSNPN, CDR2 SVGIG (reference sequence). V dropped 4 bases and J dropped 4; count of bases not matched to a gene: 4. The CDR3 has 14 amino acids. CDR3 protein: CAWKLAGLYNEQFF. The CDR3 nucleotides are TGTGCCTGGAAACTAGCGGGGCTTTACAATGAGCAGTTCTTC.

Only a few counts were recorded for this clone. The rearrangement links TRBV28 to TRBJ2-4, with no clear D. V was pared by 5 bases and J by 0 bases, with 14 bases between. CDR3 length: 16 residues. Germline values: CDR1 MDHEN, CDR2 SYDVKM. CDR3 in amino acids: CASSPTVQRAKNIQYF. CDR3 DNA sequence: TGTGCCAGCAGTCCCACAGTCCAGAGAGCCAAAAACATTCAGTACTTC.

This sequence joins TRBV18 and TRBJ1-2; 8 bases are shared with TRBD1. The CDR3 is 16 amino acids. The germline V gene encodes CDR1 KGHSH and CDR2 LQKENI. V was clipped by 0 bases and J by 7 bases; unmatched bases: 10. The CDR3 DNA is TGTGCCAGCTCACCACCGGGCAACAGGGGGAACGGTGGCTACACCTTC. It yields the protein CASSPPGNRGNGGYTF.

The rearrangement links TRBV30 to TRBJ1-2; the D gene is possibly TRBD1 (6 bases). CDR3 length equals 16 residues. Between the trimmed V and J ends, which lost 1 base and 3 bases, there was a span of 18 bases. CDR1 and CDR2 (germline): GTSNPN, SVGIG (reference sequence). CDR3 sequence reads: CAWSGGPGQDYYGYTF. Written as DNA, the CDR3 is TGTGCCTGGAGTGGGGGGCCGGGACAAGATTACTATGGCTACACCTTC.

The chain uses TRBV3-1 (or the pseudogene TRBV3-2) and TRBJ1-4; weak D call: TRBD1 (6 bases). The CDR3 is 13 residues long. Germline loops: CDR1 LGHDT, CDR2 YNNKEL (reference sequence). V lost 1 base and J 7 bases, leaving 7 bases between the germline ends. The CDR3: CASSQGTVEKLFF. The CDR3 DNA follows: TGTGCCAGCAGCCAAGGGACAGTTGAAAAACTGTTTTTT.

This chain connects TRBV10-3 to TRBJ1-1; possible D gene TRBD1, 6 bases. Trimming stripped 2 bases from V and 4 bases from J, with 11 bases between. The CDR3 is 14 residues long. Germline CDR1 and CDR2: ENHRY and SYGVKD. Here the CDR3 DNA reads TGTGCCATCAGTGAGACAGGGAGGGCCACTGAAGCTTTCTTT. Its protein is CAISETGRATEAFF.

The chain uses TRBV28 and TRBJ2-3, with 13 bases identical to TRBD2. CDR3 length: 17 residues. Germline V gives CDR1 MDHEN, CDR2 SYDVKM. With 4 bases clipped from V and 6 bases from J, the junction kept 10 bases outside the gene matches. The CDR3: CASSSPWTSGSSDTQYF. In DNA, the CDR3 is TGTGCCAGCAGTTCCCCTTGGACTAGCGGGAGTTCTGATACGCAGTATTTT.

The rearrangement uses TRBV21-1 and TRBJ1-5. TRBV21-1 is given as a pseudogene. The CDR3 consists of 12 residues. For the CDR3, the DNA is TGTGCCAGCAGCAAAGGCGATCAGCCCCAGCATTTT. Translated, it gives CASSKGDQPQHF.

This clone was detected once. V is TRBV27 and J is TRBJ2-7; 12 bases are a match to TRBD2. The V gene end was trimmed by 8 bases and the J gene end by 0 bases; junction bases not matched to a gene: 8. The length of the CDR3 is 16 residues. Germline CDR1 and CDR2: MNHEY and SMNVEV (reference sequence). The CDR3 protein is CASRPPGLAGSYEQYF. The CDR3 DNA follows: TGTGCCAGCCGCCCGCCGGGACTAGCGGGCTCCTACGAGCAGTACTTC.

Turning to this clone: A much larger clonotype is one base distant, so this may be a read error. The genes are TRBV3-1 (or the pseudogene TRBV3-2) and TRBJ2-5; the D gene is possibly TRBD2 (5 bases). Trimming cost V 1 base and J 5 bases, with 8 bases left between them. CDR1 is LGHDT, CDR2 YNNKEL, per germline (reference sequence). The CDR3 consists of 13 residues. CDR3 nucleotides: TGTGCCAGCAGCCAAGCGGGCGGGGAGACCCAGTACTTC. Translating it yields CASSQAGGETQYF.

The gene calls are TRBV7-8 and TRBJ2-3, with D unresolved. Trimming took off 1 base at V and 11 bases at J, with 7 bases between the two ends. The CDR3 is made up of 11 amino acids. The germline gives CDR1 SGHVS, CDR2 FQNEAQ. The CDR3 reads CASSLGGRQYF. As DNA, the CDR3 is TGTGCCAGCAGCTTAGGCGGTAGGCAGTATTTT.

This clone was seen a single time. V and J are TRBV7-2 and TRBJ2-3; D uncertain. Germline lookup yields CDR1 SGHTA and CDR2 FQGNSA. The CDR3 consists of 15 residues. Trimming removed 1 base at V and 4 bases at J, with 12 bases between. The CDR3 spells CASSLVSVRADTQYF. The CDR3 DNA reads TGTGCCAGCAGCTTAGTTTCGGTGAGAGCAGATACGCAGTATTTT.

The chain uses TRBV6-6 and TRBJ2-7; 8 bases line up with TRBD2. Germline-derived CDR1 and CDR2 are MNHNY and SVGAGI (reference sequence). This CDR3 contains 14 residues. Losses at the gene ends were 4 bases for V and 3 bases for J; bases not matched to a gene: 5. CDR3 sequence reads: CASSSPGGYYEQYF. The CDR3 coding sequence is TGTGCCAGCAGTTCCCCGGGAGGGTACTACGAGCAGTACTTC.

The chain uses TRBV11-2 and TRBJ2-1, with 11 bases matching TRBD2. Per germline, CDR1 SGHAT and CDR2 FQNNGV. CDR3 length equals 20 residues. Germline trimming cut 0 bases from V and 2 bases from J; bases unmatched to any gene: 12. The CDR3 sequence is CASSLDLILAGVGAYNEQFF. For the CDR3, the DNA is TGTGCCAGCAGCTTAGATCTGATACTAGCGGGAGTAGGGGCCTACAATGAGCAGTTCTTC.

The J gene is TRBJ2-7, the V gene TRBV5-4; 7 nucleotides match TRBD2. The CDR3 runs to 14 residues. Trimming cost V 5 bases and J 4 bases; bases outside gene matches: 9. Per germline, CDR1 SGHNT and CDR2 YYREEE (reference sequence). The CDR3 here is CASRDRDYSYEQYF. CDR3 coding DNA: TGTGCCAGCAGAGACCGGGACTACTCGTACGAGCAGTACTTC.

The rearrangement uses TRBV2 and TRBJ2-3, with D perhaps TRBD2 (6 bases). Germline V gives CDR1 SNHLY, CDR2 FYNNEI. The length of the CDR3 is 13 residues. V gave up 5 bases and J gave up 14 bases, with 20 bases separating them. The CDR3: CASSPREFSVPYF. In DNA, the CDR3 is TGTGCCAGCAGTCCCCGGGAGTTCTCCGTGCCGTATTTT.

This clone was found a few times. This chain connects TRBV6-1 to TRBJ2-7; 7 positions match TRBD1. Germline V CDR1 and CDR2: MNHNS, SASEGT. CDR3 length equals 13 residues. CDR3 protein: CASSEGPRDREQV. CDR3 nucleotides: TGTGCCAGCAGTGAAGGCCCCCGGGACAGAGAGCAGGTC.

The V and J genes are TRBV28 and TRBJ1-2; 10 nucleotides agree with TRBD1. In germline, CDR1 is MDHEN, CDR2 SYDVKM. Germline trimming cut 6 bases from V and 8 bases from J; bases unmatched to any gene: 18. The CDR3 loop spans 17 amino acids. The chain's CDR3 is CASRETGQGFALKGYTF. The CDR3 DNA reads TGTGCCAGCAGGGAAACGGGACAGGGGTTTGCGTTGAAAGGCTACACCTTC.

J is TRBJ2-5 and V is TRBV9, with D perhaps matching TRBD1 (6 bases). CDR1 and CDR2 (germline): SGDLS, YYNGEE. This CDR3 has 15 amino acids. V was cut by 0 bases and J by 1 base, with 10 bases left in between. The CDR3, as DNA: TGTGCCAGCAGCGTAGCTCCAGGGGTCCAAGAGACCCAGTACTTC. This codes for CASSVAPGVQETQYF.

Concerning this clone itself: This specimen includes other DNA sequences encoding the same CDR3. The chain combines TRBV28 with TRBJ1-3, with 7 nucleotides matching TRBD1. This CDR3 region has 15 residues. Trimming cost V 4 bases and J 0 bases; bases outside gene matches: 3. The germline gives CDR1 MDHEN, CDR2 SYDVKM. The CDR3 DNA reads as TGTGCCAGCAGTTCCGGGACAGCCTCTGGAAACACCATATATTTT. Amino acids: CASSSGTASGNTIYF.

The chain is built from TRBV5-1 and TRBJ2-5; 7 bases are shared with TRBD2. Germline values: CDR1 SGHRS, CDR2 YFSETQ. J was trimmed by 5 bases and V by 4 bases; bases with no gene match: 11. CDR3 size: 15 residues. CDR3 sequence reads: CASSSRTGGRETQYF. For the CDR3, the DNA is TGCGCCAGCAGCAGCCGGACGGGGGGTAGGGAGACCCAGTACTTC.

The V call is TRBV14, the J call TRBJ2-1; D not resolved. Germline CDR1 and CDR2: SGHDN and FVKESK. CDR3 size: 16 residues. The V gene lost 6 bases and the J gene lost 0 bases, with 15 bases spanning the gap. The CDR3: CASSPALDPSYNEQFF. The CDR3 DNA sequence: TGTGCCAGCAGTCCAGCCCTAGATCCCTCCTACAATGAGCAGTTCTTC. Looking up the rest from reference TRBV14 and TRBJ2-1 gives the full variable domain: EAGVTQFPSHSVIEKGQTVTLRCDPISGHDNLYWYRRVMGKEIKFLLHFVKESKQDESGMPNNRFLAERTGGTYSTLKVQPAELEDSGVYFCASSPALDPSYNEQFFGPGTRLTVL.

This chain links TRBV19 with TRBJ1-4, with D possibly TRBD1 on 6 matching bases. V lost 2 bases and J lost 0, with 13 bases in between. Germline V CDR1 and CDR2: LNHDA, SQIVND (reference sequence). The CDR3 consists of 17 residues. The CDR3 nucleotides read TGTGCCAGTAGTATATCCAGGGGTCGTGCAACTAATGAAAAACTGTTTTTT. Protein sequence: CASSISRGRATNEKLFF.

This clone has more than one count but fewer than ten. The chain uses TRBV18 and TRBJ2-2; 9 nucleotides align to TRBD2. V lost 5 bases and J lost 5; bases outside the gene matches: 3. CDR3 length equals 14 residues. Germline CDR1 is KGHSH and CDR2 is LQKENI. CDR3 loop: CASSEAGGTGELFF. As DNA, the CDR3 is TGTGCCAGCTCAGAAGCGGGAGGTACCGGGGAGCTGTTTTTT. Based on the CDR3 plus reference TRBV18 and TRBJ2-2, the full variable domain is NAGVMQNPRHLVRRRGQEARLRCSPMKGHSHVYWYRQLPEEGLKFMVYLQKENIIDESGMPKERFSAEFPKEGPSILRIQQVVRGDSAAYFCASSEAGGTGELFFGEGSRLTVL.

This clone was observed once. This sample also contains other DNA sequences that code for the same CDR3. The V call is TRBV19, the J call TRBJ2-5; tentative D call: TRBD1 (6 bases). V lost 7 bases to trimming and J lost 4 bases, with 16 bases between them. The CDR3 covers 14 residues. Germline V lookup: CDR1 LNHDA, CDR2 SQIVND (reference sequence). CDR3 DNA: TGTGCCAGTACCCCAAGGGGCAGGGGAGAGACCCAGTACTTC. Translation gives CASTPRGRGETQYF. The whole variable domain, filled in from reference TRBV19 and TRBJ2-5, reads DGGITQSPKYLFRKEGQNVTLSCEQNLNHDAMYWYRQDPGQGLRLIYYSQIVNDFQKGDIAEGYSVSREKKESFPLTVTSAQKNPTAFYLCASTPRGRGETQYFGPGTRLLVL.

The genes are TRBV6-2 or TRBV6-3 and TRBJ2-1, with TRBD2 as a possible D gene (5 bases). Germline assignment: CDR1 MNHEY and CDR2 SVGEGT. This CDR3 region has 15 residues. V lost 5 bases and J lost 8, with 19 bases in between. The CDR3 sequence: CASSPIRDSVHEQFF. CDR3 bases: TGTGCCAGCAGTCCCATTCGGGATTCGGTCCATGAGCAGTTCTTC.